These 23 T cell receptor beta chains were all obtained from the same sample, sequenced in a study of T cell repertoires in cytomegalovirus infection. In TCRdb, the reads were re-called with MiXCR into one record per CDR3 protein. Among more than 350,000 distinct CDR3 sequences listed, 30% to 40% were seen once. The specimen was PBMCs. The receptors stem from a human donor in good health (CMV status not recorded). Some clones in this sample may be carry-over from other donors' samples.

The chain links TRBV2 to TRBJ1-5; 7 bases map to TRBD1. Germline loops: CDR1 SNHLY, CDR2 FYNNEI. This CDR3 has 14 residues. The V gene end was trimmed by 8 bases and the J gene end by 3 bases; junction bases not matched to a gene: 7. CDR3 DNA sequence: TGTGCCAGCCGTAGACAGGGCGACAATCAGCCCCAGCATTTT. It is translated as CASRRQGDNQPQHF.

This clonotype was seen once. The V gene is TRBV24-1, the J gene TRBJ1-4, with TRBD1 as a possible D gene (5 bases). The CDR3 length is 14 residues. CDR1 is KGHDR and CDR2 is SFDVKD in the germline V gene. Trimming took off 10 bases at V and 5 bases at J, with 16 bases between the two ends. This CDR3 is CATSLGTPNEKLFF. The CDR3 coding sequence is TGTGCCACTTCCCTGGGGACCCCAAATGAAAAACTGTTTTTT.

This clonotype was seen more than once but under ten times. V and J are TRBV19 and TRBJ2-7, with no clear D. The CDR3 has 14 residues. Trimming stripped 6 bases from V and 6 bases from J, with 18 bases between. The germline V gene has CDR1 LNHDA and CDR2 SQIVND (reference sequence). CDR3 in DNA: TGTGCCAGTAGGACCCGGGCCATGGACGGCGAGCAGTACTTC. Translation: CASRTRAMDGEQYF.

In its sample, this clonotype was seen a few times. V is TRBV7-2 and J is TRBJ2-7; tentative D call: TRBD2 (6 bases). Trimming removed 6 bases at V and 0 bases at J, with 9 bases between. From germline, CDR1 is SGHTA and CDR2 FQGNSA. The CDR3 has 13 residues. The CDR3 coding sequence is TGTGCCAGCAGGGCGGGAAGCTCCTACGAGCAGTACTTC. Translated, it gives CASRAGSSYEQYF.

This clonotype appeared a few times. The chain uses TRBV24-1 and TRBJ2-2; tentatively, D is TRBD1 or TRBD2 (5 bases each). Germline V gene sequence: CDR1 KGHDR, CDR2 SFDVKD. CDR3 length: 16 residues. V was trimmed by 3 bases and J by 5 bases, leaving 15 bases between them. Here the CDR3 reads CATSDLVGTGTGELFF. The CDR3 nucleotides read TGTGCCACCAGTGATCTAGTCGGGACGGGTACCGGGGAGCTGTTTTTT.

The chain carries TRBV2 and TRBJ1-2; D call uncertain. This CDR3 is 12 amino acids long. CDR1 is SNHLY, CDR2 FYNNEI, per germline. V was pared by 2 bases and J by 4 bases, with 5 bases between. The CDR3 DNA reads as TGTGCCAGCAGTGAATCCACCTATGGCTACACCTTC. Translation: CASSESTYGYTF.

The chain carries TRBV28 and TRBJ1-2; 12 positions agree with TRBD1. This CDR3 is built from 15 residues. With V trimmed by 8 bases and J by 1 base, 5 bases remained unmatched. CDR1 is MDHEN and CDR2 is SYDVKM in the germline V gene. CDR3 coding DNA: TGTGCCAGCCGGGACAGGGGGCCCTTTAACTATGGCTACACCTTC. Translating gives CASRDRGPFNYGYTF.

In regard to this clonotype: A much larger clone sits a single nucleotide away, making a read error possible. This chain's CDR3 is CASSLGQPNTGELFF. Written as DNA, the CDR3 is TGTGCCAGCAGCTTGGGACAGCCGAACACCGGGGAGCTGTTTTTT. V gene TRBV7-3 combines with J gene TRBJ2-2; 7 bases line up with TRBD1. V lost 3 bases to trimming and J lost 0 bases; unmatched junction nucleotides: 1. The V gene's germline CDR1 is SGHTA and CDR2 FQGTGA. There are 15 residues in the CDR3.

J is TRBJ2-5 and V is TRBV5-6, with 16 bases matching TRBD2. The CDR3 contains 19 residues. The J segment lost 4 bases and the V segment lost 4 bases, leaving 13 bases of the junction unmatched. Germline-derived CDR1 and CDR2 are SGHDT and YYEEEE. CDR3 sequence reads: CASSPGTSGGVAFRETQYF. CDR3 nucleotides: TGTGCCAGCAGCCCAGGGACTAGCGGGGGGGTAGCTTTCCGAGAGACCCAGTACTTC.

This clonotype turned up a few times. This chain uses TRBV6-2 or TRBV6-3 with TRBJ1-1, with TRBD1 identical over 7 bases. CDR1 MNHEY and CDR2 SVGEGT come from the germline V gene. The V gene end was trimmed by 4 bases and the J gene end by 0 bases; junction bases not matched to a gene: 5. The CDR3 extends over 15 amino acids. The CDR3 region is CASSSDRALNTEAFF. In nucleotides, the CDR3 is TGTGCCAGCAGTTCCGACAGGGCTTTGAACACTGAAGCTTTCTTT.

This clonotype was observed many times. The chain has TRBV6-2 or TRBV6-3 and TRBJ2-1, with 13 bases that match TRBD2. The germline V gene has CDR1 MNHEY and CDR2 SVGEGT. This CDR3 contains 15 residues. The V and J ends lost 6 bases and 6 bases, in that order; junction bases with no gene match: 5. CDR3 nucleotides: TGTGCCAGCAGACCAACTAGCGGGGGGGCCAATGAGCAGTTCTTC. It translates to CASRPTSGGANEQFF.

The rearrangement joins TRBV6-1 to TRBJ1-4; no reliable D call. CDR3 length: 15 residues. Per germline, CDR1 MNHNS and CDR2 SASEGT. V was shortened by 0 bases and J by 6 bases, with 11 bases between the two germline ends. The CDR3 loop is CASSEARRVYEKLFF. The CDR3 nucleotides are TGTGCCAGCAGTGAAGCACGAAGGGTGTATGAAAAACTGTTTTTT.

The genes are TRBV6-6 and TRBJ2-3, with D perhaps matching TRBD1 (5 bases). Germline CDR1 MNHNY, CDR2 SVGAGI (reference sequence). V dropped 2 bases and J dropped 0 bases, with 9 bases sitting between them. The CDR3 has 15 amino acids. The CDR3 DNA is TGTGCCAGCAGTTACCAGGACATTAGCACAGATACGCAGTATTTT. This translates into CASSYQDISTDTQYF.

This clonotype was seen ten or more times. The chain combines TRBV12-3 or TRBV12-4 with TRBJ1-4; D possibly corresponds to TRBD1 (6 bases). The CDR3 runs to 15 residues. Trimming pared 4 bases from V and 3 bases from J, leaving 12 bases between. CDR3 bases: TGTGCCAGCAGTTCCCAGGGGAGACCTAATGAAAAACTGTTTTTT. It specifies CASSSQGRPNEKLFF.

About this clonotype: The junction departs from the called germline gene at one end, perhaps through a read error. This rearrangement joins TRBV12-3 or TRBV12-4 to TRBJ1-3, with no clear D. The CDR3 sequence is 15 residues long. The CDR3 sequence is CASIPTFPSGNTIAF. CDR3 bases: TGTGCCAGCATTCCTACATTCCCCTCTGGAAACACCATAGCTTTT.

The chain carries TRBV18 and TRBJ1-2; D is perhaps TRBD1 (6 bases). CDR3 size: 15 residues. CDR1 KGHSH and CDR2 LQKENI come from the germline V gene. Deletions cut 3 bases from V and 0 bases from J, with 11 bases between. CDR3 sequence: CASSPKTGANYGYTF. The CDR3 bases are TGTGCCAGCTCACCTAAGACAGGCGCTAACTATGGCTACACCTTC.

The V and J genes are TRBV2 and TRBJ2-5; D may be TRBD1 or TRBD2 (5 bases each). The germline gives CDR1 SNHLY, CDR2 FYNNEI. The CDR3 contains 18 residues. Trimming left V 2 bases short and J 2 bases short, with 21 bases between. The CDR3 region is CASSESLIYRGEQETQYF. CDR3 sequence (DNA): TGTGCCAGCAGTGAATCTTTGATTTACAGAGGGGAGCAAGAGACCCAGTACTTC. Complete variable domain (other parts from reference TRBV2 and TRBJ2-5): EPEVTQTPSHQVTQMGQEVILRCVPISNHLYFYWYRQILGQKVEFLVSFYNNEISEKSEIFDDQFSVERPDGSNFTLKIRSTKLEDSAMYFCASSESLIYRGEQETQYFGPGTRLLVL.

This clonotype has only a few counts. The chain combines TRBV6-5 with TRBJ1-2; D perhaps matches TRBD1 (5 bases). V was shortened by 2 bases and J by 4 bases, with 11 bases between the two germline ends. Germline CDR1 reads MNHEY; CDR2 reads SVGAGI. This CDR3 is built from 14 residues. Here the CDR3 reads CASSYLGGGYGYTF. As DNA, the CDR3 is TGTGCCAGCAGTTACCTCGGGGGAGGCTATGGCTACACCTTC.

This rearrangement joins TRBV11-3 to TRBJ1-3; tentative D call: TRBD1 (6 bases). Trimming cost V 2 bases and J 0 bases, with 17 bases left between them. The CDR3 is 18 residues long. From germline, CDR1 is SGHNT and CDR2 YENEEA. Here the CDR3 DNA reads TGTGCCAGCAGCTTAAAGAGGGGGTCCAACCTCTCTGGAAACACCATATATTTT. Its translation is CASSLKRGSNLSGNTIYF.

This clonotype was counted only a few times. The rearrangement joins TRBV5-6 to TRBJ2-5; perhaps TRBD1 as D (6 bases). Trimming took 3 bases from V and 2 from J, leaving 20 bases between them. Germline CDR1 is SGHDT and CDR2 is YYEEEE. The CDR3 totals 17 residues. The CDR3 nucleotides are TGTGCCAGCAGCTACCCAGGACAGTCGATCTTTCAAGAGACCCAGTACTTC. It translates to CASSYPGQSIFQETQYF.

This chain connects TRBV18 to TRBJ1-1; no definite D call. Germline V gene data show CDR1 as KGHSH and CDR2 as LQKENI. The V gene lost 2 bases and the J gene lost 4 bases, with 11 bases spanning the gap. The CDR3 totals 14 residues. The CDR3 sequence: CASSPSGPATEAFF. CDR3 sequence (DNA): TGTGCCAGCTCACCATCGGGCCCCGCCACTGAAGCTTTCTTT.

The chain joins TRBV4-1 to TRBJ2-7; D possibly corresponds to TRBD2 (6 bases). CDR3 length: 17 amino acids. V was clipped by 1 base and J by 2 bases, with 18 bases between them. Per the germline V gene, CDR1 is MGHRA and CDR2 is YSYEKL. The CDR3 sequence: CASSQVRDSQTPYEQYF. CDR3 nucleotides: TGCGCCAGCAGCCAAGTCAGGGACTCCCAGACCCCCTACGAGCAGTACTTC.

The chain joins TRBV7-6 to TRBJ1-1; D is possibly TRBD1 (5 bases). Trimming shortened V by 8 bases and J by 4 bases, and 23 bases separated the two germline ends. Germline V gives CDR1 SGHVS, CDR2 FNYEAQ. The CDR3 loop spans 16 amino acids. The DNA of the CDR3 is TGTGCCAGCCGCCTCGGGCAGGGAGGAGAATTCACTGAAGCTTTCTTT. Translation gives CASRLGQGGEFTEAFF.